This TCR beta chain appears in the sequencing data of a study of T cells after yellow fever vaccination. Study-wide findings and caveats: Though it reached lower strength, the secondary response hit its peak faster, day 5 versus 15. After the booster, 96% of CD4 and about 90% of CD8 primary-response clones were re-detected. The study noted that FACS-sorted repertoires could contain abundant clonotypes contaminating from the bulk population.

This clonotype has only a few counts. Its target is not known. Researchers made TCR cDNA using 5'RACE template switching, and this step added a universal primer site and UMIs. TCRdb itself ran the 5' RACE reads through MiXCR, one entry per CDR3 protein. The top ten clones hold roughly 1% of a sample with 250,000 or so distinct CDR3 sequences, over 6.5% of them seen once. Losses at the gene ends were 2 bases for V and 5 bases for J; bases not matched to a gene: 8. The CDR3 spans 15 residues. The V gene's germline CDR1 is DFQATT and CDR2 SNEGSKA (reference sequence). The specimen was CD4+ T cells sorted from PBMCs, collected on the day of the yellow fever booster vaccination. This chain joins TRBV20-1 and TRBJ2-2, with 7 bases fitting TRBD1. This clonotype was sampled from a man aged 25 to 40 who received the YFV17D yellow fever vaccine. CDR3 sequence reads: CSARRQGTDTGELFF. The CDR3 DNA follows: TGCAGTGCTAGAAGACAGGGTACGGATACCGGGGAGCTGTTTTTT.